This T cell receptor beta chain stems from a study of OX40 agonist ivuxolimab in advanced cancers. The CDR3 is 14 residues long. Germline V gene lookup returns CDR1 MNHEY and CDR2 SMNVEV (reference sequence). Losses at the gene ends were 3 bases for V and 6 bases for J; bases not matched to a gene: 6. TCRdb's copy holds only in-frame clones and misses some; the assay was immunoSEQ multiplex PCR. The data contain 58,000 or so clones, roughly 89% of them singletons. The TCR originated in an adult with an advanced solid tumor such as melanoma, head and neck, liver or kidney cancer. V gene TRBV27 combines with J gene TRBJ2-3, with 7 positions matching TRBD2. The sequencing used CD4+ or CD8+ T cells sorted from blood, collected in a trial of the OX40 agonist ivuxolimab. The CDR3, as DNA: TGTGCCAGCAGTTTGGGCGGGAGCTCTGATACGCAGTATTTT. Amino acid sequence: CASSLGGSSDTQYF.